This TCR beta chain was captured by sequencing in a study of cytomegalovirus exposure and HLA in healthy donors. Study findings and constraints: A later analysis found that most CMV-associated TCR beta chains appeared HLA-restricted.

In regard to this clone: Its antigen is currently unknown.

The PCR made use of 60 Vbeta and 13 Jbeta primers. Assay used: immunoSEQ multiplex PCR; TCRdb lists only in-frame clones, some missing. The repertoire has 100,000 to 150,000 clones, over 70% of them found once; the top ten carry less than 2%. The germline CDR1 and CDR2 sequences are MGHRA and YSYEKL. The CDR3 sequence is 14 residues long. Unmatched junction bases numbered 6, after V lost 2 bases and J lost 6 bases. The V and J genes are TRBV4-1 and TRBJ1-2; 7 bases agree with TRBD1. The receptor was isolated from a woman between 18 and 29 years old in good health and CMV-seronegative. The sequencing input was PBMCs. The CDR3 reads CASSQRQGTDGYTF. The DNA for the CDR3 is TGCGCCAGCAGCCAACGACAGGGAACGGATGGCTACACCTTC.